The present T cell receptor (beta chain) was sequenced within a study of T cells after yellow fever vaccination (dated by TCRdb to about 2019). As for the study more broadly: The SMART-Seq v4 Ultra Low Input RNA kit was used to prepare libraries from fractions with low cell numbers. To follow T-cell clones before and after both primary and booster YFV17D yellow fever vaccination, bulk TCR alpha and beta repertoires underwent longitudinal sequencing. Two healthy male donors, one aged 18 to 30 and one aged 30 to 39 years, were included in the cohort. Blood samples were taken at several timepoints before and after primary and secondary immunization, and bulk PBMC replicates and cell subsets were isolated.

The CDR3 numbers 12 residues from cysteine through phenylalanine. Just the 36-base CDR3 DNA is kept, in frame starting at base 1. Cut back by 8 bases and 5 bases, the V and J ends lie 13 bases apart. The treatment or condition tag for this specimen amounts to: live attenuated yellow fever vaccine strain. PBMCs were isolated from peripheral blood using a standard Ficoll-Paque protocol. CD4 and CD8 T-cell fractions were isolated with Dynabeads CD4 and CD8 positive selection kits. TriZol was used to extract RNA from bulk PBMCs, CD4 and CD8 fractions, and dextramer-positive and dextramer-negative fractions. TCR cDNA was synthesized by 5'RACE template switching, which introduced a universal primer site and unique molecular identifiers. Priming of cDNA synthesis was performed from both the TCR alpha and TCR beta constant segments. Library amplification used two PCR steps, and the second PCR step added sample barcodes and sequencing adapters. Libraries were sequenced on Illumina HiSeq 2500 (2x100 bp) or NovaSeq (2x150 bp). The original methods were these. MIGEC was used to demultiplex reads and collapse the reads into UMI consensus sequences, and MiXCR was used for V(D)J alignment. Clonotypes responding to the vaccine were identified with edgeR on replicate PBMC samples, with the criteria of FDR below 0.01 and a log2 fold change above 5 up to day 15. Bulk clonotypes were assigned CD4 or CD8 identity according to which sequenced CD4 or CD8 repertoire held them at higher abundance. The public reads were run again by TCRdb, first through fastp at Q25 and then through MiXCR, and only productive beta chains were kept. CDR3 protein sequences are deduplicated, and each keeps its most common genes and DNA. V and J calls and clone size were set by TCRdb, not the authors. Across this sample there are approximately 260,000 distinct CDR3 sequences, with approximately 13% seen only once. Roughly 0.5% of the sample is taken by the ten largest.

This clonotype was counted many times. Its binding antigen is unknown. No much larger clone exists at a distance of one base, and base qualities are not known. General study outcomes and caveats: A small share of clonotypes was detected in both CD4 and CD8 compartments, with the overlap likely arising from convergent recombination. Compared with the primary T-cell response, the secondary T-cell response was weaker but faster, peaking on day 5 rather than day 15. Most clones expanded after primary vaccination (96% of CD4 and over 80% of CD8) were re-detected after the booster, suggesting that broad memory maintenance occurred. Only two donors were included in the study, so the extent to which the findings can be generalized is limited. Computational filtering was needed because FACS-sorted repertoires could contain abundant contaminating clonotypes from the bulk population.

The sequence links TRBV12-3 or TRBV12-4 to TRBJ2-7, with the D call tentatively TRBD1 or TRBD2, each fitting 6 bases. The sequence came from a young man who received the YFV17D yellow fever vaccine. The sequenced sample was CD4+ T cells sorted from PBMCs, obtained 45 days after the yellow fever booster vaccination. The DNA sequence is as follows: TGTGCCAGCGGACTACAGGGACACGAGCAGTACTTC. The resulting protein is CASGLQGHEQYF.